What follows describes a single T cell receptor beta chain. This clone was detected once. Its antigen specificity is not known. Base qualities are not at hand, and no much larger clone is one base apart. This record belongs to a study of blood T cell repertoires in COVID-19 (TCRdb year 2020). About the full investigation: Samples covering the acute and convalescent phases of COVID-19 were provided by collaborators in the United States, Italy and Spain. The prospective study material was composed of cDNA or gDNA derived from T cells, B-cell-depleted T cells, or PBMCs. Deeply sampled blood TCRbeta repertoires from subjects exposed to, actively infected with, or recovered from COVID-19 were included in the dataset. The repertoires were released in a freely available public database intended as a resource for research on the immune response to SARS-CoV-2. Samples were obtained from the ongoing ImmuneRACE study (first 160 participants) and from about 1,300 subjects provided by 6 global collaborators. Sample metadata almost always included a de-identified subject ID, COVID-19 status, age in years and sex. HLA class I and class II types, where available, came from metadata supplied by the sample provider rather than from assay-based typing.

TCRbeta CDR3 regions were amplified from genomic DNA using the immunoSEQ Assay, a bias-controlled multiplex PCR. Concerning the study's data processing: Within the assay, amplification of reference gene primers was used to estimate how many nucleated cells each sample contained. To quantify the absolute abundance of each unique TCRbeta CDR3 rearrangement, sequence reads were collapsed and filtered. For each sample, productive Simpson clonality was calculated as the square root of Simpson's diversity index over productive rearrangements. The clones in this table, taken by TCRdb from immuneACCESS, are in-frame only. Not every clone is retained; where verified, under half of the shortfall comes from an unresolved V gene, and the cause of the rest is unknown. The V and J calls and the clone size are those of that table, but D and trimming were determined from the DNA. The sample table lists roughly 200,000 clones, around 81% of them with a count of one. The ten biggest clones cover around 5.8% of the sample.

The paper's findings and limits, for the study overall: The amount of clinical and demographic metadata varied by source and participant and was provided uncurated.

CDR1 and CDR2, looked up from the germline V gene, are MNHNS and SASEGT. Its CDR3 holds 17 amino acids, cysteine through phenylalanine. Left in the record is the CDR3 DNA by itself, 51 bases read in frame from the first base. V and J lose 2 bases and 2 bases, and a span of 18 bases separates them. Whole blood was collected in K2EDTA tubes by collaborating institutions according to the institutions' own protocols. Collaborator samples were shipped for TCRbeta analysis as frozen whole blood, isolated PBMCs, or DNA extracted from either sample type. This clonotype originated in a woman in her 70s with acute or convalescent COVID-19. Sample: peripheral blood. The rearrangement joined TRBV6-1 to TRBJ2-5; tentative D gene TRBD2, with 5 bases matching. At the DNA level, the sequence is TGTGCCAGCAGTGAATGGGCTAGCAAGTGGATTCAAGAGACCCAGTACTTC. The encoded protein is CASSEWASKWIQETQYF.